This is a list of T cell receptor beta chains from one sample in a study of cytomegalovirus exposure and HLA in healthy donors. The assay was immunoSEQ multiplex PCR, and TCRdb's table has in-frame clones only and misses some. In the table there are 250,000 to 300,000 clones, approximately 85% of which are singletons. Input material: PBMCs. All receptors come from a woman in her forties in good health and CMV-seropositive. CDR3s include the opening cysteine and the closing phenylalanine or tryptophan. A D gene is named only where the DNA matches it firmly. The listing skips clone size in some rows; elsewhere it reads once, few, many or a size class.

d_call j_call clone_size v_call cdr3_nt cdr3_aa
. TRBJ2-4 . TRBV7-9 TGTGCCAGCAGCTTAGACGGGGGTTGGGCCAAAAACAGTCAGTACTTC CASSLDGGWAKNSQYF
TRBD2 TRBJ2-7 . TRBV28 TGTGCCAGCACCCTGGGGGGGAATGACAAGCAGTACTTC CASTLGGNDKQYF
TRBD1 TRBJ1-2 . TRBV29-1 TGCAGCGTTGAAGATCTGGGAACAGGGGTCTATGGCTACACCTTC CSVEDLGTGVYGYTF
. TRBJ2-3 . TRBV9 TGTGCCAGCATGGATCCGGGAACAGATACGCAGTATTTT CASMDPGTDTQYF
TRBD2 TRBJ2-7 . TRBV7-9 TGTGCCAGCAGCCCCGGGACGGGACTAGCGGGAGGCGAGCAGTACTTC CASSPGTGLAGGEQYF
. TRBJ2-5 . TRBV18 TGTGCCAGCTCGCTCAGGGAAGAGACCCAGTACTTC CASSLREETQYF
. TRBJ2-1 . TRBV7-9 TGTGCCAGCAGCGAGATTAGCTCCTACAATGAGCAGTTCTTC CASSEISSYNEQFF
TRBD1 TRBJ2-7 . TRBV4-1 TGCGCCAGCAGCCCAGAGACAGGGGGCCACGAGCAGTACTTC CASSPETGGHEQYF
TRBD2 TRBJ2-1 . TRBV28 TGTGCCAGCAGTTTAAGCGGGAAGTACAATGAGCAGTTCTTC CASSLSGKYNEQFF
TRBD2 TRBJ2-1 . TRBV6-6 TGTGCCAGCAGTTCGTCGGGAGGGGGCAATGAGCAGTTCTTC CASSSSGGGNEQFF
. TRBJ1-2 . TRBV28 TGTGCCAGCAGACAACAGAGAATCTATGGCTACACCTTC CASRQQRIYGYTF
TRBD2 TRBJ2-7 . TRBV7-7 TGTGCCAGCAGGTCCGGACTAGCCCTCCCCTACGAGCAGTACTTC CASRSGLALPYEQYF
TRBD1 TRBJ2-7 . TRBV19 TGTGCCAGTAGCCAGGGGGCATTCTACGAGCAGTACTTC CASSQGAFYEQYF
. TRBJ1-5 once TRBV6-5 TGTGCCAGCAGCCGTAACCGGGAGAGCAATCAGCCCCAGCATTTT CASSRNRESNQPQHF
TRBD1 TRBJ1-3 few TRBV6-1 TGTGCCAGCCGGGTACAGGGGGCTGGAAACACCATATATTTT CASRVQGAGNTIYF
. TRBJ2-5 . TRBV10-3 TGTGCCATCAGCGGACAGACCCAAGAGACCCAGTACTTC CAISGQTQETQYF
TRBD1 TRBJ2-7 . TRBV7-9 TGTGCCAGCAGCCCAAGGACAGGGGACTACGAGCAGTACTTC CASSPRTGDYEQYF
. TRBJ2-7 . TRBV2 TGTGCCAGCAGTGAATATAAACCTTCGAGCTCCTACGAGCAGTACTTC CASSEYKPSSSYEQYF
. TRBJ1-1 . TRBV15 TGTGCCACCAGCAGAGCTCGGGGAGGGACTGAAGCTTTCTTT CATSRARGGTEAFF
TRBD1 TRBJ1-1 . TRBV18 TGTGCCAGCTCCTCAGCAGGGGGGAACACTGAAGCTTTCTTT CASSSAGGNTEAFF
. TRBJ2-3 . TRBV29-1 TGCAGCGTTGCCCTTGTACTAGTAGATACGCAGTATTTT CSVALVLVDTQYF
. TRBJ1-3 . TRBV27 TGTGCCAGCAGTTTATCAGCCGGGGCTGGAAACACCATATATTTT CASSLSAGAGNTIYF
. TRBJ2-6 . TRBV19 TGTGCCAGTAGTATGGAGAGCTCTGGGGCCAACGTCCTGACTTTC CASSMESSGANVLTF
. TRBJ2-2 . TRBV19 TGTGCCAGTAGTAATGAGGACAGAATCACCGGGGAGCTGTTTTTT CASSNEDRITGELFF
. TRBJ2-2 . TRBV7-9 TGTGCCAGCAGCGAAAGACACGAGTCGAACACCGGGGAGCTGTTTTTT CASSERHESNTGELFF
TRBD1 TRBJ1-5 . TRBV7-9 TGTGCCAGCAGCACGGGACAGGGGGCTTATCAGCCCCAGCATTTT CASSTGQGAYQPQHF
TRBD1 TRBJ1-1 . TRBV27 TGTGCCAGCGGTATAGGGGGCGTGAACACTGAAGCTTTCTTT CASGIGGVNTEAFF
. TRBJ2-3 . TRBV2 TGTGCCAGCAGTGAAAAGCGGACAGATACGCAGTATTTT CASSEKRTDTQYF
TRBD1 TRBJ2-5 . TRBV27 TGTGCCAGCAGTTCCAGGACAGGGCTTGGGATGGAGACCCAGTACTTC CASSSRTGLGMETQYF
TRBD1 TRBJ2-7 . TRBV11-3 TGTGCCAGCACCCTGGACAGGGTGTCCGTCGAGCAGTACTTC CASTLDRVSVEQYF
TRBD2 TRBJ2-1 . TRBV15 TGTGCCACCAGCAGAGAAAGCCCTAGAGCGGGAGGGACGCAGTTCTTC CATSRESPRAGGTQFF
TRBD1 TRBJ2-1 . TRBV7-2 TGTGCCAGCAGCTTAGTCCAGGGGGCATACAATGAGCAGTTCTTC CASSLVQGAYNEQFF
TRBD1 TRBJ1-5 . TRBV7-2 TGTGCCAGCAGCTTAGTAGGGACAGGCGCGCAGTCCCAGCATTTT CASSLVGTGAQSQHF
. TRBJ1-1 . TRBV14 TGTGCCAGCAGCCCCGGAGGGTTGGGCTCTGAAGCTTTCTTT CASSPGGLGSEAFF
. TRBJ1-3 . TRBV13 TGTGCCAGCAGCTTTAATGGGCTCTCTGGAAACACCATATATTTT CASSFNGLSGNTIYF
. TRBJ1-1 few TRBV5-1 TGCGCCAGCAGCTTGACACAGGTGAACACTGAAGCTTTCTTT CASSLTQVNTEAFF
TRBD1 TRBJ1-2 . TRBV28 TGTGCCAGCAGTTTACCCGGACAGGAGCGGGATGGCTACACCTTC CASSLPGQERDGYTF
. TRBJ2-7 . TRBV6-1 TGTGCCAGCAGACGCCCGGGACTCGTGGGCGAGCAGTACTTC CASRRPGLVGEQYF
. TRBJ2-5 . TRBV19 TGTGCCAGTAGGGTCCAGGGTTGGAGAGAGACCCAGTACTTC CASRVQGWRETQYF
TRBD2 TRBJ2-7 . TRBV19 TGTGCCAGTAGTACCACGGGACTAGCGGGAGACGAGCAGTACTTC CASSTTGLAGDEQYF
TRBD2 TRBJ2-6 . TRBV18 TGTGCCAGCTCAGCCCGGGGGGTCTACTCTGGGGCCAACGTCCTGACTTTC CASSARGVYSGANVLTF
TRBD2 TRBJ2-1 . TRBV7-3 TGTGCCAGCAGCCTAACGACTAGCTCACCCCCCCGGGAGCAGTTCTTC CASSLTTSSPPREQFF
. TRBJ2-5 . TRBV11-2 TGTGCCAGCAGCTTAGACATGGGCTATCCACAAGAGACCCAGTACTTC CASSLDMGYPQETQYF
. TRBJ2-2 . TRBV7-3 TGTGCCAGCAGCTTAAGGGGGACATCCAACACCGGGGAGCTGTTTTTT CASSLRGTSNTGELFF
. TRBJ1-1 . TRBV19 TGTGCCAGTAGTCCCCGTCAGGCGACCACTGAAGCTTTCTTT CASSPRQATTEAFF